Presented here are 2 T cell receptor beta chains from one specimen sequenced in a study of radiation and T cells in renal cell carcinoma. The table came from immunoSEQ multiplex PCR; TCRdb's copy has only in-frame clones and leaves some out. The sample has fewer than 10,000 clones, approximately 69% seen once. Treatment of the sample: treatment-naive control, cytoreductive nephrectomy. Material: tumor tissue, obtained from a patient whose treatment was nephrectomy without radiotherapy. The receptors come from a man aged 60 to 69 with renal cell carcinoma.

The genes are TRBV10-2 and TRBJ1-5; possible D gene TRBD1, 5 bases. CDR3 length equals 13 residues. CDR1 and CDR2 (germline): WSHSY, SAAADI. V was trimmed by 2 bases and J by 4 bases, leaving 6 bases between them. In DNA, the CDR3 is TGCGCCAGCAGTGAGGGGGGGAATCAGCCCCAGCATTTT. Encoded protein: CASSEGGNQPQHF.

As to this clone: At one end the junction does not follow the germline gene, possibly because of a read error. This same CDR3 is encoded by further DNA sequences in the sample. J is TRBJ2-7 and V is TRBV4-1; D unresolved. Germline assignment: CDR1 MGHRA and CDR2 YSYEKL. CDR3 length: 16 amino acids. The CDR3 DNA follows: TGTGCCAGCAGCCAAGACCCGGATGGTGGGGCCTACGAGCAGTACTTC. Translation gives CASSQDPDGGAYEQYF.